This T cell receptor (beta chain) originates from a study of T cells in Graves' hyperthyroidism and ophthalmopathy. Regions amplified from RNA transcripts were the TCR beta CDR3 regions. An initial round of RT-PCR targeting the TCR CDR3 relied on the HTBI primer set. TCRdb called the multiplex PCR reads again in MiXCR, with one record for every CDR3 protein. The table lists over 550,000 distinct CDR3 sequences, approximately 15% of them singletons. Exclusions: uncontrolled infection, other autoimmune disease, pregnancy, lactation. Clinical symptoms, serum thyroxine, TRAb, thyroid ultrasound and orbital computed tomography established diagnosis. The sample holds many counts of this clonotype. Trimming pared 3 bases from V and 4 bases from J, leaving 12 bases between. There are 14 residues in the CDR3.

The chain uses TRBV12-3 or TRBV12-4 and TRBJ1-2; D is uncertain. The TCR originated in a woman aged 18-30 years with Graves' hyperthyroidism. Sample: blood. DNA for the CDR3: TGTGCCAGCAGTTTTAAGGGCCAAGCCTATGGCTACACCTTC. Its protein product is CASSFKGQAYGYTF.